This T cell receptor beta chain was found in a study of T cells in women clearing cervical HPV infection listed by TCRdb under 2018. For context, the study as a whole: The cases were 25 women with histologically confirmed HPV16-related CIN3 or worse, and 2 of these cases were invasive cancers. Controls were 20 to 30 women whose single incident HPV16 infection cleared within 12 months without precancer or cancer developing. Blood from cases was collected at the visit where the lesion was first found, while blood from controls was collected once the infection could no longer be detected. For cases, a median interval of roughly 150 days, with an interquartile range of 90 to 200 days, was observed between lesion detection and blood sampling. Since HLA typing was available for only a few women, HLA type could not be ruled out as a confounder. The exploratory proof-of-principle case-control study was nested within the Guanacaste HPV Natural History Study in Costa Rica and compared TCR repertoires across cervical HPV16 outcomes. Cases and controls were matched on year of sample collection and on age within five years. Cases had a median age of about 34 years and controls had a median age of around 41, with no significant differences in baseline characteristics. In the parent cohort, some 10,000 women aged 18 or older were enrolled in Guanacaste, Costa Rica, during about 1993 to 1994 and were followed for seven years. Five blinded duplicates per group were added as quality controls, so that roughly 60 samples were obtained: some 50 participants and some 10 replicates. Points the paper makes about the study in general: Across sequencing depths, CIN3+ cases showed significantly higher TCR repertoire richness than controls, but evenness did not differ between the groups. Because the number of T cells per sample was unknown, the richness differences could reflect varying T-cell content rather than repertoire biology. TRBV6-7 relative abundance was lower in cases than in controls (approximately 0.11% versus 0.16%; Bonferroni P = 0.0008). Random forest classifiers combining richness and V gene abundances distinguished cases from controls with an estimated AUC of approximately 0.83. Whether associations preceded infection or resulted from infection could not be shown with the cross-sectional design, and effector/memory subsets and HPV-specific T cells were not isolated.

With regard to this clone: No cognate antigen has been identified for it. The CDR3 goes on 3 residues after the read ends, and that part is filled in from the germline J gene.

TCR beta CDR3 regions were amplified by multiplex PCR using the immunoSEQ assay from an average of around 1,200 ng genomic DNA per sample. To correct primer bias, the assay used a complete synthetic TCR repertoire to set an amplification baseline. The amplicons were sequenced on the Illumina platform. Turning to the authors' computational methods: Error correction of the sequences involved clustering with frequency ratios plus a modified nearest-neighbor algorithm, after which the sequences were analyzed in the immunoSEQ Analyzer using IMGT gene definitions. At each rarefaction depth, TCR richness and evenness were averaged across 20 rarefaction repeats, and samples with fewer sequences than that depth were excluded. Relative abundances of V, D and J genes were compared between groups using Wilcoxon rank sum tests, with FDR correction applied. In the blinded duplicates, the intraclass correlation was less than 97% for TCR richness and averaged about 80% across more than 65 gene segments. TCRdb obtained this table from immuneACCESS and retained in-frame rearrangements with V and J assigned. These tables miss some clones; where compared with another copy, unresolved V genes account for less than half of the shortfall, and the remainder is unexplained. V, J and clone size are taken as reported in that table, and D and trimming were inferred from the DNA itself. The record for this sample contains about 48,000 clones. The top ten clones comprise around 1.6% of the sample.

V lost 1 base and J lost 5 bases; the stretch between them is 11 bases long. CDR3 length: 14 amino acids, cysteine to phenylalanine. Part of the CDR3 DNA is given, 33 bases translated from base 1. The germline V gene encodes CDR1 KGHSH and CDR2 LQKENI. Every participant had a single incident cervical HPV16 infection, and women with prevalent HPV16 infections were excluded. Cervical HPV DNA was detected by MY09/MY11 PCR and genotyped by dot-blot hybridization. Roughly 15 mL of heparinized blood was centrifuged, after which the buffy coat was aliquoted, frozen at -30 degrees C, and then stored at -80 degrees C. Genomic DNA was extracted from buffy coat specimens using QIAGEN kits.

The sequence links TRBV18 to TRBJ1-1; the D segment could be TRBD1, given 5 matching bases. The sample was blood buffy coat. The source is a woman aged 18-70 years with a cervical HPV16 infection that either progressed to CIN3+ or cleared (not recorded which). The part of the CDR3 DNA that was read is TGTGCCAGCTCACCACGAACGGGGGGGACTGAA. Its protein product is CASSPRTGGTE. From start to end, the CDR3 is CASSPRTGGTEAFF.